Here is one T cell receptor beta chain with its context. Its cognate antigen is unknown. The record originates from a study of shared clonotypes between healthy human individuals. Study conclusions and caveats: Exclusively blood specimens were collected; tissue repertoires likely differ.

Sorted-subset replicate PCRs used about 0.2 ug of genomic DNA. This amount corresponded to some 32,000 T cell genomes. Here immunoSEQ multiplex PCR was the method, and the copy in TCRdb shows in-frame clones only, minus some. Of about 2.1 million clones listed, 93% are singletons. The CDR3 runs 15 residues. V lost 3 bases and J 5 bases, leaving 15 bases between the germline ends. CDR1 is LNHDA and CDR2 is SQIVND in the germline V gene (reference sequence). Naivety among CD8 cells was defined by CD45RO negativity and positive CCR7 selection, thereby excluding terminally differentiated effector memory CD45RA+ cells.

The chain uses TRBV19 and TRBJ2-3; perhaps TRBD1 as D (5 bases). The specimen sequenced was naive CD8+ T cells from PBMCs. The sequence was collected from a man aged 18 to 29 in good health. Some clones in this sample may be carry-over from other donors' samples. The DNA for the CDR3 is TGTGCCAGTAGTATTCGGGCAGGGTTGGGAGATACGCAGTATTTT. Residues: CASSIRAGLGDTQYF.